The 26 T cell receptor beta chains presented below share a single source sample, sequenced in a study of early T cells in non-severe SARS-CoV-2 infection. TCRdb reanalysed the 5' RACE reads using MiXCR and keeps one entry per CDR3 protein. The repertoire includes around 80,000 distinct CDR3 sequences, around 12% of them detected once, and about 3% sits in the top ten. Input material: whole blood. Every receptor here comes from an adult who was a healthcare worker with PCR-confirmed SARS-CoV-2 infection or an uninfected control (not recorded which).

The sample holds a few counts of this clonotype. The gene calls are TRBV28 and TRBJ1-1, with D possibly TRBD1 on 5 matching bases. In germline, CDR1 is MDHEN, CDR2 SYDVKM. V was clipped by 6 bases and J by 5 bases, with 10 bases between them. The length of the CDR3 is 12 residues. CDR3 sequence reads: CASSPRVTEAFF. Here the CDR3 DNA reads TGTGCCAGCAGCCCCAGGGTAACTGAAGCTTTCTTT.

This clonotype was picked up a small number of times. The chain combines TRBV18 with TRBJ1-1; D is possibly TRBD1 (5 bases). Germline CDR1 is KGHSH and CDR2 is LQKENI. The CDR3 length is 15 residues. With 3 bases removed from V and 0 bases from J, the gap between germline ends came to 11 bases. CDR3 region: CASSPQGKLNTEAFF. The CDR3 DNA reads TGTGCCAGCTCACCCCAGGGTAAATTGAACACTGAAGCTTTCTTT.

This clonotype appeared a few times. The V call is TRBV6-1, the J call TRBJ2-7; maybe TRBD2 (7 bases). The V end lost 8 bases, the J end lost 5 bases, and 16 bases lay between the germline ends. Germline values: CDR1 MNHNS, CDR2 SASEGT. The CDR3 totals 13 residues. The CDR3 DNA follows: TGTGCCAGCCGAGGGAGGGGGGGGAACGAGCAGTACTTC. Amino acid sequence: CASRGRGGNEQYF.

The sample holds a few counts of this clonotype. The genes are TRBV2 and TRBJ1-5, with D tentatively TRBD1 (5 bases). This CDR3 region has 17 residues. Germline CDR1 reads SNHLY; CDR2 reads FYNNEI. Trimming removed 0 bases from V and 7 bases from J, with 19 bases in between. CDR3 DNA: TGTGCCAGCAGTGAAGCCTCACAAATCAGGGCCTGGCAGCCCCAGCATTTT. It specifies CASSEASQIRAWQPQHF.

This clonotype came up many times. The CDR3 here is CASSLGGTSGSGNEQFF. The CDR3 coding sequence is TGTGCCAGCAGCTTAGGAGGGACTAGCGGGAGTGGAAATGAGCAGTTCTTC. The V and J genes are TRBV7-2 and TRBJ2-1, with 14 bases identical to TRBD2. The junction had 6 bases not matched to a gene; V was cut back by 1 base and J by 7 bases. The V gene's germline CDR1 is SGHTA and CDR2 FQGNSA. The CDR3 is 17 residues long.

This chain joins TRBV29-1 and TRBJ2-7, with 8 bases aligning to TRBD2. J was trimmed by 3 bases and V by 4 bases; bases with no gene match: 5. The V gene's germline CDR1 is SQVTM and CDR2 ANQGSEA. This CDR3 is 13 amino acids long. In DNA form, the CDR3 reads TGCAGCGTTGGGACTAGCTCAATCTACGAGCAGTACTTC. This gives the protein CSVGTSSIYEQYF.

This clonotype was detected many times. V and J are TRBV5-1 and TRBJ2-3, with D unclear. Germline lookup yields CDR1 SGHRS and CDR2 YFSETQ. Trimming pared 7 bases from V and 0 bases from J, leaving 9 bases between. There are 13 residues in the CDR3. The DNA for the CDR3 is TGCGCCAGCTCCGAGGTTAGCACAGATACGCAGTATTTT. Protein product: CASSEVSTDTQYF.

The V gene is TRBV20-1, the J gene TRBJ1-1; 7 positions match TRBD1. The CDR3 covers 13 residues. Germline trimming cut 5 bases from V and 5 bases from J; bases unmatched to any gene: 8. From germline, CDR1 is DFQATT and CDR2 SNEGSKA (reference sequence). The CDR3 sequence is CSADGQVGTEAFF. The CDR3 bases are TGCAGTGCTGATGGACAGGTTGGGACTGAAGCTTTCTTT.

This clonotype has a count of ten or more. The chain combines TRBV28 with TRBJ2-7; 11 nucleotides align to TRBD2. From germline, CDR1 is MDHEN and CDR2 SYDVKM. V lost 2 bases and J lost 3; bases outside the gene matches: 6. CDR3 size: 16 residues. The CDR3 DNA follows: TGTGCCAGCAGTTTAAGACTAGCGGGATTCTACTACGAGCAGTACTTC. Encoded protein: CASSLRLAGFYYEQYF. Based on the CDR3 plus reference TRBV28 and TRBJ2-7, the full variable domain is DVKVTQSSRYLVKRTGEKVFLECVQDMDHENMFWYRQDPGLGLRLIYFSYDVKMKEKGDIPEGYSVSREKKERFSLILESASTNQTSMYLCASSLRLAGFYYEQYFGPGTRLTVT.

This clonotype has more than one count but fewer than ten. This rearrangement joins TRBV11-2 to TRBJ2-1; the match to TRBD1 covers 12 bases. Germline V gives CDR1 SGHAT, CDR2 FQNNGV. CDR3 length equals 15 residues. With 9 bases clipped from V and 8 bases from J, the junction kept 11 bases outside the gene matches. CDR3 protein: CASIRGTGGLDEQFF. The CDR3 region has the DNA TGTGCCAGTATTAGGGGGACAGGGGGCCTCGATGAGCAGTTCTTC.

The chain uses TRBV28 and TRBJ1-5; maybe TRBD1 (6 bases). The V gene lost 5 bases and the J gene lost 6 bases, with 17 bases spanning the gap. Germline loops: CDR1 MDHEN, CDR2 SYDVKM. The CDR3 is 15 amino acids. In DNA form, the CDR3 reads TGTGCCAGCAGTCCCTTTAGGGGGGGCAGTCAGCCCCAGCATTTT. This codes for CASSPFRGGSQPQHF.

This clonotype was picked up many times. As DNA, the CDR3 is TGTGCCAGCAGCGTAGGGGACGCTGGGGTCACTGAAGCTTTCTTT. Amino acids: CASSVGDAGVTEAFF. This chain joins TRBV9 and TRBJ1-1; TRBD1 might be the D (5 bases). The CDR3 extends over 15 amino acids. Germline values: CDR1 SGDLS, CDR2 YYNGEE. V gave up 0 bases and J gave up 4 bases, with 13 bases separating them.

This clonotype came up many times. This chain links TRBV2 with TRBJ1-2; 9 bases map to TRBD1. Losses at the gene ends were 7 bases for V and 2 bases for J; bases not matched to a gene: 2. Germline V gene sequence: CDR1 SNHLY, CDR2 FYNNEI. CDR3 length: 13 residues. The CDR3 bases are TGTGCCAGCACAGGGACAGGGAACTATGGCTACACCTTC. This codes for CASTGTGNYGYTF.

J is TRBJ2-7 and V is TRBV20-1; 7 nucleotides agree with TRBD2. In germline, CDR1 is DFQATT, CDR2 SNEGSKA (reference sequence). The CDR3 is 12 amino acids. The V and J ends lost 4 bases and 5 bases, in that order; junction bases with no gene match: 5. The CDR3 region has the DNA TGCAGTGCTATCGGGAGGCTCAACGAGCAGTACTTC. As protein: CSAIGRLNEQYF.

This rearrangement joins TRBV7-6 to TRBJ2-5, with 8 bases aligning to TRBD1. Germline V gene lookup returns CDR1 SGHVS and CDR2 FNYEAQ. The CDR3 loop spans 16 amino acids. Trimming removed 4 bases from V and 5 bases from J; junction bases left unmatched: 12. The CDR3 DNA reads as TGTGCCAGCAGCTACTACAGTCGGACAGGGAAGGAGACCCAGTACTTC. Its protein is CASSYYSRTGKETQYF.

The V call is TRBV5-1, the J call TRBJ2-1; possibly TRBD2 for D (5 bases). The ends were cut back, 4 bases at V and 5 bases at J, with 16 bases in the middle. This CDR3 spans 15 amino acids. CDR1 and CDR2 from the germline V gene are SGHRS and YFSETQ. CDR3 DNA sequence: TGCGCCAGCAGCCCCGAGGGCTTCGCGGACAATGAGCAGTTCTTC. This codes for CASSPEGFADNEQFF.

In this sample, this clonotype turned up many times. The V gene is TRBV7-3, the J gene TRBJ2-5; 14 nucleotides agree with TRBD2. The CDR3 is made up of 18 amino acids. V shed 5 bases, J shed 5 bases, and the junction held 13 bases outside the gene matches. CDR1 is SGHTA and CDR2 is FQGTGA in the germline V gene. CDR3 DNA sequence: TGTGCCAGCAGCCCGAGACTAGCGGGAGGGCCGGGGCATGAGACCCAGTACTTC. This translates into CASSPRLAGGPGHETQYF.

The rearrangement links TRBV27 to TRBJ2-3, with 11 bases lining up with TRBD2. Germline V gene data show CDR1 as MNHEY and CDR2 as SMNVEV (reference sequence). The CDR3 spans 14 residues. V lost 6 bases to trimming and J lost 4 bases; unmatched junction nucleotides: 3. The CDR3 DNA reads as TGTGCCAGCAGACTAGCGGGAGATGCAGATACGCAGTATTTT. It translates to CASRLAGDADTQYF.

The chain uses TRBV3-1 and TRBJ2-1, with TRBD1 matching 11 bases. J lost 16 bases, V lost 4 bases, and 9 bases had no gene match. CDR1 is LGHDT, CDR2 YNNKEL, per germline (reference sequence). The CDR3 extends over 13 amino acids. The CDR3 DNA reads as TGTGCCAGCAGCCCCGGACAGGGGGCCCCCCTCTTCTTC. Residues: CASSPGQGAPLFF.

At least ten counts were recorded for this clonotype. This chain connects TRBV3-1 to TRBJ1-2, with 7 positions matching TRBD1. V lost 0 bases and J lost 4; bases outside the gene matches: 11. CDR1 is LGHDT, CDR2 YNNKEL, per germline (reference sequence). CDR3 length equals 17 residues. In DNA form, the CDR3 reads TGTGCCAGCAGCCAAGATGAGGGGGCGGGCACCTCCTATGGCTACACCTTC. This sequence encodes CASSQDEGAGTSYGYTF.

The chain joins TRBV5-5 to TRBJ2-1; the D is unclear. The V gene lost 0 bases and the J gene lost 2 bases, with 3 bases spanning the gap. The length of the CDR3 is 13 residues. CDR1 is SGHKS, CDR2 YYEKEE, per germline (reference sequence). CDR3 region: CASSLATYNEQFF. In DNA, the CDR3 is TGTGCCAGCAGCTTGGCCACCTACAATGAGCAGTTCTTC. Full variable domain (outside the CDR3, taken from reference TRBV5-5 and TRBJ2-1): DAGVTQSPTHLIKTRGQQVTLRCSPISGHKSVSWYQQVLGQGPQFIFQYYEKEERGRGNFPDRFSARQFPNYSSELNVNALLLGDSALYLCASSLATYNEQFFGPGTRLTVL.

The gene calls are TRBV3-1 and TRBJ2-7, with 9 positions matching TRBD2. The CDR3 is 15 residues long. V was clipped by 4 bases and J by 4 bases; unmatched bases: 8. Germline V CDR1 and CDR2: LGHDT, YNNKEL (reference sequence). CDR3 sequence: CASSPAAGGPYEQYF. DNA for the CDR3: TGTGCCAGCAGCCCCGCCGCGGGAGGGCCTTACGAGCAGTACTTC.

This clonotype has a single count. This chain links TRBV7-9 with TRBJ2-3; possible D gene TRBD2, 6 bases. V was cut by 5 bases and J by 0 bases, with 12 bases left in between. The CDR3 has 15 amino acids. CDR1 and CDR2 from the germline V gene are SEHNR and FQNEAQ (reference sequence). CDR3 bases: TGTGCCAGCAGCCCGGGACTGATTAGCACAGATACGCAGTATTTT. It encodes CASSPGLISTDTQYF.

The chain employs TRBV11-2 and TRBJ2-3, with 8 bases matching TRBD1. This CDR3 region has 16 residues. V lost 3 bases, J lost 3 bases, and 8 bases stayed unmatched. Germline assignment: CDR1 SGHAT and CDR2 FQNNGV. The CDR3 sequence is CASSFGQGPFTDTQYF. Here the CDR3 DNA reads TGTGCCAGCAGCTTCGGACAGGGCCCTTTTACAGATACGCAGTATTTT.

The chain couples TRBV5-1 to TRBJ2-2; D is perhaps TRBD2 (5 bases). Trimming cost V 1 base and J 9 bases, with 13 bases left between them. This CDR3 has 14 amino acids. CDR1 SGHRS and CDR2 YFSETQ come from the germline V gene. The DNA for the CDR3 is TGCGCCAGCAGCTTGCCACTAGAATCCAGGGAGCTGTTTTTT. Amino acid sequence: CASSLPLESRELFF.

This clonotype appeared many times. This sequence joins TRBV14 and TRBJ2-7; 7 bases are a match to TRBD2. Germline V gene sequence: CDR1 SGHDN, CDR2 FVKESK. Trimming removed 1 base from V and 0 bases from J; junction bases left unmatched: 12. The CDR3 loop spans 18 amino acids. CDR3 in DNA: TGTGCCAGCAGCCAAGCCCGTCGCGAGCGGGGCAGCTCCTACGAGCAGTACTTC. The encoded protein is CASSQARRERGSSYEQYF.